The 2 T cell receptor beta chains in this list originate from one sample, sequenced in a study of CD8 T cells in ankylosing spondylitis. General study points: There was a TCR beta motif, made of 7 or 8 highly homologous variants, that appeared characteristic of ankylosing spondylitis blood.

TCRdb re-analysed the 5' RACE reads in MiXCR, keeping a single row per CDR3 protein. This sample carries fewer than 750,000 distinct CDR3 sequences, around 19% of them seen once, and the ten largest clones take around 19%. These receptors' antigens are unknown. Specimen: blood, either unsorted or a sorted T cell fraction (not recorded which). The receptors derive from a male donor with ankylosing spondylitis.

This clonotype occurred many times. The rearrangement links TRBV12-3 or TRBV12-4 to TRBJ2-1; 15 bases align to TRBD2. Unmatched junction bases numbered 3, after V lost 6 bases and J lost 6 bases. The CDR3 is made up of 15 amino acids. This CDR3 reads CASRRTSGGGNEQFF. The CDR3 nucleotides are TGTGCCAGCAGAAGGACTAGCGGGGGGGGCAATGAGCAGTTCTTC.

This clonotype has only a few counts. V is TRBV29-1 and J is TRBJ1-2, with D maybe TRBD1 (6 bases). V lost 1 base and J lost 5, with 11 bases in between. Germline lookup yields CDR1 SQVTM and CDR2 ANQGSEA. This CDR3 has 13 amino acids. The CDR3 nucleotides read TGCAGCGTTGAAGTGGGGGCTCGGTATGGCTACACCTTC. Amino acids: CSVEVGARYGYTF.